This TCR beta chain was profiled in a study of T cells in Graves' hyperthyroidism and ophthalmopathy. Points from the study as a whole: The majority of expanded thyroid clonotypes above 0.001 also appeared in blood.

Germline CDR1 SGHDN, CDR2 FVKESK. This CDR3 region has 17 residues. Trimming removed 0 bases from V and 5 bases from J, with 18 bases in between. From more than 9.5 ml of fresh peripheral blood, PBMCs were isolated. From RNA transcripts, TCR beta CDR3 regions were amplified. A set of HTBI primers served as the primers for a first-round RT-PCR of the TCR CDR3. TCRdb called the multiplex PCR reads again in MiXCR, with one record for every CDR3 protein. Here the sample spans about 420,000 distinct CDR3 sequences, approximately 14% being singletons. This clonotype was seen more than once but under ten times. Its antigen is as yet unknown.

Sequencing was performed on blood. The TCR originated in a woman younger than 30 with Graves' hyperthyroidism. This chain links TRBV14 with TRBJ2-3; D possibly uses TRBD1 or TRBD2 (5 bases each). The CDR3 bases are TGTGCCAGCAGCCAAGAAGTCCGGGACCCCAGGAGAGATACGCAGTATTTT. Residues: CASSQEVRDPRRDTQYF.